This TCR beta chain originates from a study of blood T cell repertoires in COVID-19. Germline lookup yields CDR1 SGHDT and CDR2 YYEEEE. The J segment lost 4 bases and the V segment lost 5 bases, leaving 4 bases of the junction unmatched. The CDR3 length is 13 residues. Clones were read by immunoSEQ multiplex PCR, and TCRdb kept only the in-frame ones, dropping some. The sample lists about 180,000 clones, roughly nine tenths occurring once. Input material: peripheral blood. The sequence was collected from a woman in her twenties or thirties with active or convalescent COVID-19. The chain couples TRBV5-6 to TRBJ2-7, with 9 bases that match TRBD1. CDR3 sequence (DNA): TGTGCCAGCAGGCACAGGGGGCGGTACGAGCAGTACTTC. Protein product: CASRHRGRYEQYF.